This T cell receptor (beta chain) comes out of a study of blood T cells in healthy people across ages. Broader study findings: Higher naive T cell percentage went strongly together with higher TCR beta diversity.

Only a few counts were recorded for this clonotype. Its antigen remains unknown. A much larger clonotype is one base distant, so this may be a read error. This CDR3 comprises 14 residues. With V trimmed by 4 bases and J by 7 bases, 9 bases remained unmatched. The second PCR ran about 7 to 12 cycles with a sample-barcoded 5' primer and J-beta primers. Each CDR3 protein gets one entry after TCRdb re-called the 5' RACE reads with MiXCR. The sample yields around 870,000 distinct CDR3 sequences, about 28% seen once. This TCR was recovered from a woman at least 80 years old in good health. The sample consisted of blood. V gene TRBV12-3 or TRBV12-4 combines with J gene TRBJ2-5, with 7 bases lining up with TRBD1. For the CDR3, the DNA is TGTGCCAGCAGTTCGAACAGGGGTAGAGTGACCCAGTACTTC. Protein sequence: CASSSNRGRVTQYF.